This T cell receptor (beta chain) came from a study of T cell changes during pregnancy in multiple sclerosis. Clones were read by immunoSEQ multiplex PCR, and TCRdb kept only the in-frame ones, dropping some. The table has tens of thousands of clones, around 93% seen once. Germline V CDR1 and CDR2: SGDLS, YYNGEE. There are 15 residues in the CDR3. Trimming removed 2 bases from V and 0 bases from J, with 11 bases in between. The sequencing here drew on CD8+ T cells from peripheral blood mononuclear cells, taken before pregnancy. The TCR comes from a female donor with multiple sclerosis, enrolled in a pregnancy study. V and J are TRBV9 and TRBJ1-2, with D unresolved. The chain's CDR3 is CASSVVTSANYGYTF. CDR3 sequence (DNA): TGTGCCAGCAGCGTTGTTACTTCGGCTAACTATGGCTACACCTTC.